The 32 T cell receptor beta chains presented below share a single source sample, sequenced in a study of cytomegalovirus exposure and HLA in healthy donors. This PCR relied on a set of 60 Vbeta primers and 13 Jbeta primers. Only in-frame clones appear in the TCRdb table, and some are missing; sequencing was by immunoSEQ multiplex PCR. The sample shows 65,000 to 90,000 clones, roughly 78% of them seen only once. Sequenced: PBMCs. These receptors were taken from a man younger than 30 in good health and CMV-seronegative.

The chain is built from TRBV6-6 and TRBJ2-5, with D perhaps matching TRBD1 (5 bases). The end of the DNA aligns better with TRBJ2-7, so the J call may be wrong. The CDR3 totals 14 residues. The V gene's germline CDR1 is MNHNY and CDR2 SVGAGI (reference sequence). The CDR3 spells CASSSFDSNYEQYF. CDR3 in DNA: TGTGCCAGCAGTTCATTCGACAGTAACTACGAGCAGTACTTC.

V gene TRBV11-3 combines with J gene TRBJ1-5; 8 bases match TRBD1. CDR3 length: 18 residues. The V gene's germline CDR1 is SGHNT and CDR2 YENEEA. Losses at the gene ends were 6 bases for V and 1 base for J; bases not matched to a gene: 14. CDR3 amino acids: CASRAGYRGLVSNQPQHF. CDR3 coding DNA: TGTGCCAGCAGGGCTGGTTACAGGGGGTTGGTGAGCAATCAGCCCCAGCATTTT. Using reference TRBV11-3 and TRBJ1-5 for the parts outside the CDR3, the full variable domain is EAGVVQSPRYKIIEKKQPVAFWCNPISGHNTLYWYLQNLGQGPELLIRYENEEAVDDSQLPKDRFSAERLKGVDSTLKIQPAELGDSAVYLCASRAGYRGLVSNQPQHFGDGTRLSIL.

The gene calls are TRBV7-9 and TRBJ2-1; D is unresolved. The ends were cut back, 0 bases at V and 0 bases at J, with 6 bases in the middle. Germline V gene sequence: CDR1 SEHNR, CDR2 FQNEAQ (reference sequence). The CDR3 is made up of 15 amino acids. The CDR3 DNA follows: TGTGCCAGCAGCTTAGCGGAGAGCTCCTACAATGAGCAGTTCTTC. Translating gives CASSLAESSYNEQFF.

The chain couples TRBV6-6 to TRBJ2-7; 11 nucleotides match TRBD1. Germline assignment: CDR1 MNHNY and CDR2 SVGAGI (reference sequence). The CDR3 contains 14 residues. V dropped 5 bases and J dropped 5; count of bases not matched to a gene: 5. This chain's CDR3 is CASSRTGGADEQYF. The CDR3 coding sequence is TGTGCCAGCAGTCGGACAGGGGGCGCGGACGAGCAGTACTTC.

This clone was counted once. The chain joins TRBV6-6 to TRBJ1-1; maybe TRBD1 (5 bases). In germline, CDR1 is MNHNY, CDR2 SVGAGI (reference sequence). V lost 11 bases and J 2 bases, leaving 15 bases between the germline ends. CDR3 length equals 13 residues. The CDR3 DNA sequence: TGTGCCGGGGGGTTCGGGGGTAACACTGAAGCTTTCTTT. Amino acids: CAGGFGGNTEAFF.

The chain joins TRBV28 to TRBJ2-7, with TRBD1 as a possible D gene (5 bases). This CDR3 is built from 14 residues. Germline lookup yields CDR1 MDHEN and CDR2 SYDVKM. Trimming cost V 4 bases and J 6 bases, with 16 bases left between them. The CDR3 sequence: CASSSPTGLGEQYF. Written as DNA, the CDR3 is TGTGCCAGCAGTTCCCCTACAGGCTTGGGCGAGCAGTACTTC.

The V call is TRBV9, the J call TRBJ1-2; D is ambiguous. CDR3 length: 15 amino acids. CDR1 and CDR2 from the germline V gene are SGDLS and YYNGEE. Trimming removed 0 bases at V and 0 bases at J, with 9 bases between. As DNA, the CDR3 is TGTGCCAGCAGCGTAGATGCAGGTGCTAACTATGGCTACACCTTC. Protein: CASSVDAGANYGYTF.

J is TRBJ1-1 and V is TRBV2; TRBD1 aligns across 7 bases. The V gene end was trimmed by 5 bases and the J gene end by 3 bases; junction bases not matched to a gene: 3. The germline V gene encodes CDR1 SNHLY and CDR2 FYNNEI. This CDR3 spans 13 amino acids. The CDR3 sequence: CASSMQGDTEAFF. CDR3 coding DNA: TGTGCCAGCAGTATGCAGGGGGACACTGAAGCTTTCTTT.

This chain connects TRBV2 to TRBJ1-2, with no clear D. The V and J ends lost 5 bases and 2 bases respectively, with 9 bases between them. The CDR3 spans 13 residues. The germline V gene encodes CDR1 SNHLY and CDR2 FYNNEI. This CDR3 reads CASSPGLNYGYTF. DNA of the CDR3: TGTGCCAGCAGTCCGGGGTTAAACTATGGCTACACCTTC.

V is TRBV29-1 and J is TRBJ2-3; D is possibly TRBD2 (7 bases). Germline V gene sequence: CDR1 SQVTM, CDR2 ANQGSEA. This CDR3 is 15 amino acids long. V dropped 4 bases and J dropped 3 bases, with 17 bases sitting between them. CDR3 coding DNA: TGCAGCGTTGGAGGGCCCGGGGGGCGGACAGATACGCAGTATTTT. Its translation: CSVGGPGGRTDTQYF.

The chain uses TRBV4-1 and TRBJ2-5, with D uncertain. Germline CDR1 and CDR2: MGHRA and YSYEKL. The CDR3 extends over 12 amino acids. V dropped 2 bases and J dropped 2 bases, with 3 bases sitting between them. The CDR3 DNA sequence: TGCGCCAGCAGCCAACCACAAGAGACCCAGTACTTC. Its protein product is CASSQPQETQYF.

This clone was counted a single time. V and J are TRBV10-3 and TRBJ1-5; TRBD1 agrees at 10 bases. Trimming at V came to 7 bases and at J to 4 bases, leaving 4 bases not matched to a gene. The CDR3 is 14 amino acids. CDR1 is ENHRY and CDR2 is SYGVKD in the germline V gene. The CDR3 loop is CAIKGTGDNQPQHF. CDR3 DNA sequence: TGTGCCATCAAAGGGACAGGGGATAATCAGCCCCAGCATTTT.

The V gene is TRBV5-6, the J gene TRBJ1-1; TRBD1 aligns across 11 bases. The CDR3 is 14 residues long. Germline V gene lookup returns CDR1 SGHDT and CDR2 YYEEEE. Trimming at V came to 3 bases and at J to 5 bases, leaving 3 bases not matched to a gene. The CDR3 sequence: CASSSDRGRTEAFF. CDR3 sequence (DNA): TGTGCCAGCAGCTCGGACAGGGGGCGTACTGAAGCTTTCTTT.

DNA of the CDR3: TGTGCCAGCGGGGGAGACAGGGGGCTTGAAAAACTGTTTTTT. Translating it yields CASGGDRGLEKLFF. The V gene is TRBV2, the J gene TRBJ1-4; 10 bases match TRBD1. CDR1 is SNHLY and CDR2 is FYNNEI in the germline V gene. V lost 8 bases and J lost 7; bases outside the gene matches: 7. The CDR3 loop spans 14 amino acids.

The chain carries TRBV2 and TRBJ2-1; D remains ambiguous. The germline CDR1 and CDR2 sequences are SNHLY and FYNNEI. The CDR3 spans 11 residues. Between the trimmed V and J ends, which lost 10 bases and 4 bases, there was a span of 8 bases. CDR3 in DNA: TGTGCCATCCTAGATTACAATGAGCAGTTCTTC. Translation gives CAILDYNEQFF.

This clone has a single count. V and J are TRBV29-1 and TRBJ2-2; 11 bases align to TRBD2. Germline trimming cut 6 bases from V and 5 bases from J; bases unmatched to any gene: 5. Germline CDR1 and CDR2: SQVTM and ANQGSEA. The CDR3 is made up of 14 amino acids. In DNA, the CDR3 is TGCAGCGTAACTAGCGGGAGTCAGACCGGGGAGCTGTTTTTT. Protein product: CSVTSGSQTGELFF.

The rearrangement joins TRBV7-2 to TRBJ1-1; D remains ambiguous. CDR1 is SGHTA and CDR2 is FQGNSA in the germline V gene. V lost 2 bases, J lost 0 bases, and 7 bases lay in between. The CDR3 covers 14 residues. CDR3 sequence: CASSLRQLNTEAFF. CDR3 coding DNA: TGTGCCAGCAGCTTAAGACAACTGAACACTGAAGCTTTCTTT.

This chain uses TRBV29-1 with TRBJ1-2; weak D call: TRBD1 (5 bases). V was clipped by 3 bases and J by 8 bases, with 10 bases between them. In germline, CDR1 is SQVTM, CDR2 ANQGSEA. CDR3 length equals 11 residues. Here the CDR3 reads CSVEMRGGYTF. CDR3 sequence (DNA): TGCAGCGTTGAGATGCGGGGCGGCTACACCTTC.

The chain combines TRBV19 with TRBJ1-1, with a tentative D call TRBD1 (6 bases). The V gene's germline CDR1 is LNHDA and CDR2 SQIVND (reference sequence). The CDR3 loop spans 15 amino acids. V shed 0 bases and J shed 2 bases, with 10 bases lying between them. The CDR3 coding sequence is TGTGCCAGTAGTATAGAACCGGACAGAAACACTGAAGCTTTCTTT. Encoded protein: CASSIEPDRNTEAFF.

The chain recombines TRBV30 with TRBJ1-1; 7 bases are shared with TRBD1. CDR3 length: 19 amino acids. V shed 4 bases and J 1 base; nucleotides not matched to a gene: 21. Per germline, CDR1 GTSNPN and CDR2 SVGIG (reference sequence). The CDR3 bases are TGTGCCTGGACCACCAGGCCGGGACAGAAATATAGCGAGAACACTGAAGCTTTCTTT. It yields the protein CAWTTRPGQKYSENTEAFF.

V is TRBV4-1 and J is TRBJ2-7; D not certain. The V and J ends lost 5 bases and 5 bases respectively, with 16 bases between them. The CDR3 contains 14 residues. Germline V gene lookup returns CDR1 MGHRA and CDR2 YSYEKL. The CDR3 spells CASSDGSGVHEQYF. As DNA, the CDR3 is TGCGCCAGCAGCGACGGATCAGGCGTTCACGAGCAGTACTTC.

The rearrangement uses TRBV2 and TRBJ1-5, with D possibly being TRBD1 (5 bases). The CDR3 runs to 13 residues. Between the trimmed V and J ends, which lost 5 bases and 11 bases, there was a span of 16 bases. CDR1 is SNHLY, CDR2 FYNNEI, per germline. As DNA, the CDR3 is TGTGCCAGCAGTCTGCCGGCAGGGTCGGCCCAGCATTTT. Protein: CASSLPAGSAQHF. The full variable domain, in which reference TRBV2 and TRBJ1-5 provide the parts outside the CDR3, is EPEVTQTPSHQVTQMGQEVILRCVPISNHLYFYWYRQILGQKVEFLVSFYNNEISEKSEIFDDQFSVERPDGSNFTLKIRSTKLEDSAMYFCASSLPAGSAQHFGDGTRLSIL.

The chain carries TRBV11-3 and TRBJ1-1; D is undetermined. V lost 2 bases to trimming and J lost 5 bases, with 6 bases between them. This CDR3 has 12 amino acids. The germline V gene encodes CDR1 SGHNT and CDR2 YENEEA. The DNA of the CDR3 is TGTGCCAGCAGCTTACGGGGAACTGAAGCTTTCTTT. Translated, it gives CASSLRGTEAFF.

This sequence joins TRBV30 and TRBJ1-1; unclear D gene. The length of the CDR3 is 15 residues. V was clipped by 4 bases and J by 0 bases, with 15 bases between them. CDR1 and CDR2 from the germline V gene are GTSNPN and SVGIG (reference sequence). CDR3 sequence: CAWKAADLMNTEAFF. Written as DNA, the CDR3 is TGTGCCTGGAAGGCGGCAGACCTCATGAACACTGAAGCTTTCTTT.

V and J are TRBV11-1 and TRBJ2-3; D perhaps matches TRBD1 (7 bases). CDR3 size: 15 residues. V gave up 1 base and J gave up 4 bases, with 12 bases separating them. The germline V gene has CDR1 SGHAT and CDR2 FQDESV (reference sequence). CDR3 nucleotides: TGTGCCAGCAGCTTAGGAACAGGGGAGGCAGATACGCAGTATTTT. Its translation: CASSLGTGEADTQYF.

The chain carries TRBV5-1 and TRBJ2-7; D possibly corresponds to TRBD1 (6 bases). Germline CDR1 reads SGHRS; CDR2 reads YFSETQ. V lost 3 bases to trimming and J lost 4 bases, with 20 bases between them. This CDR3 is built from 16 residues. The CDR3: CASSSNSGQGHYEQYF. In DNA, the CDR3 is TGCGCCAGCAGCTCCAACTCGGGACAAGGACATTACGAGCAGTACTTC.

The CDR3 here is CASSPDTNTEAFF. The DNA of the CDR3 is TGCGCCAGCAGCCCGGACACGAACACTGAAGCTTTCTTT. The chain carries TRBV5-1 and TRBJ1-1; TRBD1 is a possible D gene (5 bases). Between the trimmed V and J ends, which lost 4 bases and 1 base, there was a span of 8 bases. There are 13 residues in the CDR3. Germline V gene data show CDR1 as SGHRS and CDR2 as YFSETQ.

Points on this clone: A read error may produce the germline difference seen at one junction end. The chain joins TRBV7-3 to TRBJ2-7; 10 bases are shared with TRBD2. The CDR3 length is 11 residues. Looked up from germline, CDR1 is SGHTA and CDR2 is FQGTGA. CDR3 nucleotide sequence: TGTGCCAGCAGCTCGACTAGCGGGCCGAACTTC. It encodes CASSSTSGPNF.

About this clone: One junction end does not reproduce the germline sequence, and a read error may be involved. The gene calls are TRBV30 and TRBJ1-1, with D unclear. In germline, CDR1 is GTSNPN, CDR2 SVGIG (reference sequence). The CDR3 runs 13 residues. Here the CDR3 reads CDWRERVGTEAFF. Here the CDR3 DNA reads TGTGACTGGCGGGAAAGGGTAGGGACTGAAGCTTTCTTT.

The chain couples TRBV18 to TRBJ1-4; TRBD1 matches at 11 bases. This CDR3 has 17 amino acids. The germline gives CDR1 KGHSH, CDR2 LQKENI. V shed 0 bases, J shed 10 bases, and the junction held 10 bases outside the gene matches. CDR3 protein: CASSPPPGTGGNRKLFF. The CDR3, as DNA: TGTGCCAGCTCACCACCCCCCGGGACAGGGGGAAACAGAAAACTGTTTTTT.

The CDR3 here is CASSERDSPNQPQHF. CDR3 in DNA: TGTGCCAGCAGTGAAAGGGACAGTCCAAATCAGCCCCAGCATTTT. V usage is TRBV6-1 and J usage is TRBJ1-5; 7 bases fit TRBD1. Unmatched junction bases numbered 5, after V lost 2 bases and J lost 4 bases. This CDR3 is 15 amino acids long. CDR1 and CDR2 from the germline V gene are MNHNS and SASEGT.

In this sample, this clone turned up a few times. The chain links TRBV7-9 to TRBJ1-1; D call uncertain. Per germline, CDR1 SEHNR and CDR2 FQNEAQ (reference sequence). The germline V and J ends were trimmed by 2 bases and 5 bases, with 24 bases remaining between them. The CDR3 is 18 amino acids. CDR3 in DNA: TGTGCCAGCAGCTTACGGAGTAGCTGGGGAAGAGGAGGGACTGAAGCTTTCTTT. Amino acid sequence: CASSLRSSWGRGGTEAFF.